This is a list of T cell receptor beta chains from one sample in a study of shared clonotypes between healthy human individuals. Libraries were prepared by immunoSEQ multiplex PCR; TCRdb keeps only in-frame clonotypes and omits some of them. Of about 640,000 clones in the sample, less than 80% are singletons; the top ten hold less than 2%. The sequencing input was memory CD4+ T cells sorted from blood. Every receptor here comes from a young woman in good health. Each CDR3 is given with its conserved first and last residue. D genes are given only for firm matches. Expanded clones are given a class, and other clones once, few, many or no size at all.

j_gene: TRBJ2-7; abundance: NA; d_gene: TRBD2; v_gene: TRBV18; CDR3aa: CASSPRASGRSGEQYF; CDR3nt: TGTGCCAGCTCACCCAGGGCTAGCGGGAGATCAGGCGAGCAGTACTTC
j_gene: TRBJ1-1; abundance: NA; d_gene: NA; v_gene: TRBV18; CDR3aa: CASSSQESDTEAFF; CDR3nt: TGTGCCAGCTCATCCCAGGAAAGCGACACTGAAGCTTTCTTT
j_gene: TRBJ2-3; abundance: NA; d_gene: NA; v_gene: TRBV6-4; CDR3aa: CASSRDEGDTQYF; CDR3nt: TGTGCCAGCAGCCGGGACGAGGGAGATACGCAGTATTTT
j_gene: TRBJ2-7; abundance: few; d_gene: TRBD1; v_gene: TRBV27; CDR3aa: CASSFRYRGLGDEQYF; CDR3nt: TGTGCCAGCAGTTTCCGCTACAGGGGGCTCGGGGACGAGCAGTACTTC
j_gene: TRBJ1-4; abundance: NA; d_gene: NA; v_gene: TRBV28; CDR3aa: CASSFYPTNEKLFF; CDR3nt: TGTGCCAGCAGTTTCTATCCAACTAATGAAAAACTGTTTTTT
j_gene: TRBJ2-4; abundance: NA; d_gene: NA; v_gene: TRBV11-2; CDR3aa: CASRAGAKNIQYF; CDR3nt: TGTGCCAGCAGAGCAGGGGCCAAAAACATTCAGTACTTC
j_gene: TRBJ2-2; abundance: NA; d_gene: NA; v_gene: TRBV7-9; CDR3aa: CASSPSRGSDTGELFF; CDR3nt: TGTGCCAGCAGCCCCTCGAGGGGGTCGGACACCGGGGAGCTGTTTTTT
j_gene: TRBJ1-3; abundance: NA; d_gene: TRBD1; v_gene: TRBV28; CDR3aa: CASSFRAGGARNTIYF; CDR3nt: TGTGCCAGCAGTTTTAGGGCAGGGGGCGCGAGAAACACCATATATTTT
j_gene: TRBJ2-1; abundance: NA; d_gene: TRBD2; v_gene: TRBV7-2; CDR3aa: CASSLSGRGIEQFF; CDR3nt: TGTGCCAGCAGTCTTAGCGGGAGAGGTATTGAGCAGTTCTTC
j_gene: TRBJ2-1; abundance: NA; d_gene: NA; v_gene: TRBV27; CDR3aa: CASSFEGPLTDNEQFF; CDR3nt: TGTGCCAGCAGTTTCGAGGGGCCCCTCACCGACAATGAGCAGTTCTTC
j_gene: TRBJ2-5; abundance: NA; d_gene: TRBD2; v_gene: TRBV10-2; CDR3aa: CASQRTSKETQYF; CDR3nt: TGCGCCAGCCAGAGGACTAGCAAGGAGACCCAGTACTTC
j_gene: TRBJ2-1; abundance: few; d_gene: NA; v_gene: TRBV10-1; CDR3aa: CASSESPTLNEQFF; CDR3nt: TGCGCCAGCAGTGAGTCTCCGACACTAAATGAGCAGTTCTTC
j_gene: TRBJ1-5; abundance: NA; d_gene: NA; v_gene: TRBV2; CDR3aa: CASSGSNSNQPQHF; CDR3nt: TGTGCCAGCAGTGGAAGTAATAGCAATCAGCCCCAGCATTTT
j_gene: TRBJ2-7; abundance: NA; d_gene: NA; v_gene: TRBV20-1; CDR3aa: CSAPSVREQYF; CDR3nt: TGCAGTGCGCCGTCCGTTCGCGAGCAGTACTTC
j_gene: TRBJ2-3; abundance: once; d_gene: TRBD2; v_gene: TRBV18; CDR3aa: CASSPTWGGTDTQYF; CDR3nt: TGTGCCAGCTCACCAACTTGGGGGGGAACAGATACGCAGTATTTT
j_gene: TRBJ1-4; abundance: few; d_gene: TRBD1; v_gene: TRBV28; CDR3aa: CASSVGQGGEKLFF; CDR3nt: TGTGCCAGCAGTGTAGGACAGGGAGGTGAAAAACTGTTTTTT
j_gene: TRBJ1-1; abundance: few; d_gene: NA; v_gene: TRBV5-6; CDR3aa: CASSGWGRGFGNTEAFF; CDR3nt: TGTGCCAGCAGCGGCTGGGGCAGGGGATTTGGTAACACTGAAGCTTTCTTT
j_gene: TRBJ1-5; abundance: NA; d_gene: NA; v_gene: TRBV28; CDR3aa: CASSLRYSNQPQHF; CDR3nt: TGTGCCAGCAGTTTGCGGTATAGCAATCAGCCCCAGCATTTT
j_gene: TRBJ1-5; abundance: once; d_gene: NA; v_gene: TRBV28; CDR3aa: CASSSKGYSNQPQHF; CDR3nt: TGTGCCAGCAGTTCAAAAGGGTATAGCAATCAGCCCCAGCATTTT
j_gene: TRBJ2-7; abundance: NA; d_gene: TRBD1; v_gene: TRBV18; CDR3aa: CASSPSGQGAYEQYF; CDR3nt: TGTGCCAGCTCACCGTCTGGACAGGGGGCCTACGAGCAGTACTTC
j_gene: TRBJ1-4; abundance: few; d_gene: TRBD1; v_gene: TRBV28; CDR3aa: CATLDRGVEKLFF; CDR3nt: TGTGCCACTTTGGACAGGGGAGTTGAAAAACTGTTTTTT
j_gene: TRBJ2-7; abundance: NA; d_gene: NA; v_gene: TRBV11-2; CDR3aa: CASSFVPNYEQYF; CDR3nt: TGTGCCAGCAGCTTTGTTCCGAACTACGAGCAGTACTTC
j_gene: TRBJ1-1; abundance: NA; d_gene: NA; v_gene: TRBV7-9; CDR3aa: CASSLRGDTEAFF; CDR3nt: TGTGCCAGCAGCTTACGAGGTGACACTGAAGCTTTCTTT
j_gene: TRBJ2-7; abundance: few; d_gene: NA; v_gene: TRBV18; CDR3aa: CASSLTAYEQYF; CDR3nt: TGTGCCAGCTCACTTACAGCCTACGAGCAGTACTTC
j_gene: TRBJ1-4; abundance: NA; d_gene: TRBD1; v_gene: TRBV30; CDR3aa: CAWSEGQGSGANEKLFF; CDR3nt: TGTGCCTGGAGTGAGGGACAGGGATCGGGGGCTAATGAAAAACTGTTTTTT
j_gene: TRBJ2-7; abundance: NA; d_gene: TRBD2; v_gene: TRBV7-2; CDR3aa: CASSLDPGLAGLWYEQYF; CDR3nt: TGTGCCAGCAGCTTAGATCCGGGACTAGCGGGCTTGTGGTACGAGCAGTACTTC
j_gene: TRBJ2-5; abundance: once; d_gene: NA; v_gene: TRBV7-8; CDR3aa: CASSLWERSETQYF; CDR3nt: TGTGCCAGCAGCTTATGGGAGCGGAGCGAGACCCAGTACTTC
j_gene: TRBJ2-1; abundance: many; d_gene: TRBD2; v_gene: TRBV2; CDR3aa: CASSEIGSGRLSEQFF; CDR3nt: TGTGCCAGCAGTGAAATTGGTAGCGGGAGACTCAGTGAGCAGTTCTTC
j_gene: TRBJ1-5; abundance: NA; d_gene: NA; v_gene: TRBV7-2; CDR3aa: CASSFDRDQPQHF; CDR3nt: TGTGCCAGCAGCTTTGATAGGGATCAGCCCCAGCATTTT
j_gene: TRBJ1-1; abundance: few; d_gene: NA; v_gene: TRBV13; CDR3aa: CASSASGGSTEAFF; CDR3nt: TGTGCCAGCAGCGCTTCGGGCGGGAGCACTGAAGCTTTCTTT
j_gene: TRBJ2-7; abundance: NA; d_gene: TRBD2; v_gene: TRBV9; CDR3aa: CASSVGTSGSYEQYF; CDR3nt: TGTGCCAGCAGCGTAGGGACTAGCGGTTCCTACGAGCAGTACTTC
j_gene: TRBJ2-3; abundance: NA; d_gene: TRBD2; v_gene: TRBV5-6; CDR3aa: CASSGTSSDTQYF; CDR3nt: TGTGCCAGCAGCGGGACTAGCTCAGATACGCAGTATTTT
j_gene: TRBJ2-2; abundance: NA; d_gene: TRBD2; v_gene: TRBV7-3; CDR3aa: CASSPGGTGELFF; CDR3nt: TGTGCCAGCAGTCCGGGGGGCACCGGGGAGCTGTTTTTT
j_gene: TRBJ2-5; abundance: NA; d_gene: TRBD2; v_gene: TRBV7-6; CDR3aa: CASSLIPGGGGGQETQYF; CDR3nt: TGTGCCAGCAGCTTAATTCCCGGCGGGGGGGGAGGGCAAGAGACCCAGTACTTC
j_gene: TRBJ2-1; abundance: NA; d_gene: TRBD2; v_gene: TRBV4-2; CDR3aa: CASSQDPAGSSYNEQFF; CDR3nt: TGTGCCAGCAGCCAAGACCCAGCGGGAAGCTCCTACAATGAGCAGTTCTTC
j_gene: TRBJ2-1; abundance: NA; d_gene: TRBD2; v_gene: TRBV7-2; CDR3aa: CASSPNEPGLAGSQFF; CDR3nt: TGTGCCAGCAGCCCGAACGAACCGGGACTAGCGGGATCCCAGTTCTTC
j_gene: TRBJ2-1; abundance: NA; d_gene: TRBD2; v_gene: TRBV18; CDR3aa: CASSLGTSGRVSKFF; CDR3nt: TGTGCCAGCTCACTTGGGACTAGCGGGAGGGTGTCGAAGTTCTTC
j_gene: TRBJ1-4; abundance: NA; d_gene: NA; v_gene: TRBV2; CDR3aa: CASGTGGEKLFF; CDR3nt: TGTGCCAGCGGGACCGGTGGGGAAAAACTGTTTTTT
j_gene: TRBJ2-7; abundance: NA; d_gene: NA; v_gene: TRBV30; CDR3aa: CAWSDRSSSYEQYF; CDR3nt: TGTGCCTGGAGTGATCGCTCCAGCTCCTACGAGCAGTACTTC
j_gene: TRBJ1-2; abundance: NA; d_gene: NA; v_gene: TRBV7-2; CDR3aa: CASSRDSLNYGYTF; CDR3nt: TGTGCCAGCAGCCGAGATTCTCTAAACTATGGCTACACCTTC
j_gene: TRBJ1-1; abundance: NA; d_gene: NA; v_gene: TRBV9; CDR3aa: CASSLTFNTEAFF; CDR3nt: TGTGCCAGCAGCCTTACTTTTAACACTGAAGCTTTCTTT
j_gene: TRBJ2-1; abundance: NA; d_gene: NA; v_gene: TRBV11-3; CDR3aa: CASSLQGHEGDEQFF; CDR3nt: TGTGCCAGCAGCTTACAGGGGCATGAGGGGGATGAGCAGTTCTTC
j_gene: TRBJ2-1; abundance: NA; d_gene: TRBD1; v_gene: TRBV28; CDR3aa: CASRFMDRDYNEQFF; CDR3nt: TGTGCCAGCAGATTCATGGACAGGGACTACAATGAGCAGTTCTTC
j_gene: TRBJ1-6; abundance: NA; d_gene: NA; v_gene: TRBV9; CDR3aa: CASSTTGSNSPLHF; CDR3nt: TGTGCCAGCAGCACGACAGGATCTAATTCACCCCTCCACTTT
j_gene: TRBJ2-7; abundance: few; d_gene: NA; v_gene: TRBV6-5; CDR3aa: CASSHPSEYF; CDR3nt: TGTGCCAGCAGTCACCCTAGCGAGTACTTC
j_gene: TRBJ2-5; abundance: few; d_gene: NA; v_gene: TRBV7-9; CDR3aa: CASSFSVETQYF; CDR3nt: TGTGCCAGCAGCTTTTCTGTTGAGACCCAGTACTTC
j_gene: TRBJ2-7; abundance: NA; d_gene: NA; v_gene: TRBV7-8; CDR3aa: CATGGKGVTYEQYF; CDR3nt: TGTGCCACCGGAGGGAAGGGAGTCACCTACGAGCAGTACTTC
j_gene: TRBJ2-7; abundance: once; d_gene: TRBD1; v_gene: TRBV6-6; CDR3aa: CASSYSAGQGYEQYF; CDR3nt: TGTGCCAGCAGTTACTCGGCGGGACAGGGCTACGAGCAGTACTTC
j_gene: TRBJ2-1; abundance: NA; d_gene: TRBD2; v_gene: TRBV5-4; CDR3aa: CASSTSSGWVNEQFF; CDR3nt: TGTGCCAGCAGCACTTCTAGCGGGTGGGTGAATGAGCAGTTCTTC
j_gene: TRBJ2-5; abundance: few; d_gene: TRBD1; v_gene: TRBV9; CDR3aa: CASSPSRTGRETQYF; CDR3nt: TGTGCCAGCAGCCCGAGCAGGACAGGGAGAGAGACCCAGTACTTC
j_gene: TRBJ2-3; abundance: NA; d_gene: TRBD1; v_gene: TRBV11-3; CDR3aa: CASSPGQGSDTQYF; CDR3nt: TGTGCCAGCAGCCCAGGACAGGGAAGTGATACGCAGTATTTT
j_gene: TRBJ2-3; abundance: few; d_gene: TRBD2; v_gene: TRBV6-1; CDR3aa: CASGRVIESTDTQYF; CDR3nt: TGTGCCAGCGGGAGGGTCATCGAGAGCACAGATACGCAGTATTTT
j_gene: TRBJ2-7; abundance: once; d_gene: NA; v_gene: TRBV6-6; CDR3aa: CASSFRHLVGEQYF; CDR3nt: TGTGCCAGCAGTTTCCGGCATCTCGTAGGCGAGCAGTACTTC
j_gene: TRBJ2-7; abundance: many; d_gene: NA; v_gene: TRBV28; CDR3aa: CASSLLGPPEQYF; CDR3nt: TGTGCCAGCAGTTTATTAGGGCCCCCGGAGCAGTACTTC
j_gene: TRBJ2-7; abundance: NA; d_gene: TRBD2; v_gene: TRBV15; CDR3aa: CATSRELGTRAYEQYF; CDR3nt: TGTGCCACCAGCAGGGAACTCGGGACTAGAGCCTACGAGCAGTACTTC
j_gene: TRBJ1-2; abundance: NA; d_gene: NA; v_gene: TRBV5-1; CDR3aa: CASSEQGYNYGYTF; CDR3nt: TGCGCCAGCAGCGAACAGGGATACAACTATGGCTACACCTTC
j_gene: TRBJ1-1; abundance: NA; d_gene: NA; v_gene: TRBV7-9; CDR3aa: CASSLVNTEAFF; CDR3nt: TGTGCCAGCAGCTTAGTAAACACTGAAGCTTTCTTT
j_gene: TRBJ2-7; abundance: once; d_gene: NA; v_gene: TRBV14; CDR3aa: CASRFWQPPYEQYF; CDR3nt: TGTGCCAGCAGATTTTGGCAGCCGCCCTACGAGCAGTACTTC
j_gene: TRBJ2-5; abundance: NA; d_gene: TRBD2; v_gene: TRBV7-3; CDR3aa: CASSLRGRGETQYF; CDR3nt: TGTGCCAGCAGCTTACGAGGGAGGGGTGAGACCCAGTACTTC